The TCR beta chain described here comes from a study of blood T cells in healthy people across ages. A sample-barcoded 5' primer and a J-beta primer mix were used in a second PCR of roughly 6 to 11 cycles. Sequencing recovered at least 3 million CDR3-containing paired-end reads from each sample. TCRdb used MiXCR to reprocess the 5' RACE reads, holding one entry per CDR3 protein. Here the sample spans 700,000 to 950,000 distinct CDR3 sequences, more than 40% being singletons. This clonotype was observed a handful of times. Trimming cost V 2 bases and J 0 bases, with 11 bases left between them. The CDR3 is 15 residues long. CDR1 is SEHNR and CDR2 is FQNEAQ in the germline V gene (reference sequence).

The sequencing input was blood. This receptor was obtained from a woman aged 55-69 years in good health. V gene TRBV7-9 combines with J gene TRBJ2-7; D not resolved. The CDR3 spells CASSLTGLHSYEQYF. DNA of the CDR3: TGTGCCAGCAGCTTAACTGGTCTACACTCCTACGAGCAGTACTTC.